A single sample is the source of the 16 T cell receptor beta chains below, sequenced in a study of shared clonotypes between healthy human individuals. Using immunoSEQ multiplex PCR, the repertoire was profiled, and TCRdb retains in-frame clones only, with some absent. The repertoire includes some 1,600,000 clones, about 98% of them detected once, and roughly 0.45% sits in the top ten. The material sequenced was naive CD4+ T cells sorted from blood. The sample's subset: CD45RA+ positively selected. The receptor source for this set is a man aged 25-45 years in good health.

The chain has TRBV2 and TRBJ2-7; 7 bases match TRBD1. The germline V gene encodes CDR1 SNHLY and CDR2 FYNNEI. V gave up 7 bases and J gave up 0 bases; unmatched junction bases: 6. The CDR3 spans 14 residues. CDR3 DNA sequence: TGTGCCAGCACCCGGGACAGCAACTCCTACGAGCAGTACTTC. Protein product: CASTRDSNSYEQYF.

This clone occurred once. The genes are TRBV11-1 and TRBJ2-3; TRBD1 or TRBD2 may be the D gene (6 bases each). This CDR3 comprises 15 residues. CDR1 is SGHAT, CDR2 FQDESV, per germline (reference sequence). V lost 3 bases and J lost 3, with 13 bases in between. The CDR3 region has the DNA TGTGCCAGCAGCTTGCTGGGGGCGGGAACAGATACGCAGTATTTT. This sequence encodes CASSLLGAGTDTQYF.

This sequence joins TRBV4-3 and TRBJ2-1, with 12 bases lining up with TRBD2. This CDR3 is built from 17 residues. The V gene's germline CDR1 is LGHNA and CDR2 YSLEER. V was clipped by 1 base and J by 8 bases; unmatched bases: 9. CDR3: CASSQGGTSGRFDEQFF. Here the CDR3 DNA reads TGCGCCAGCAGCCAAGGGGGAACTAGCGGGAGGTTCGATGAGCAGTTCTTC.

This chain joins TRBV7-6 and TRBJ2-3; 8 bases are shared with TRBD2. J lost 2 bases, V lost 1 base, and 2 bases had no gene match. The CDR3 extends over 15 amino acids. Germline CDR1 reads SGHVS; CDR2 reads FNYEAQ. CDR3 amino acids: CASSLGTSYTDTQYF. The CDR3 region has the DNA TGTGCCAGCAGCTTAGGGACTAGCTACACAGATACGCAGTATTTT. Full variable domain (remainder filled in from reference TRBV7-6 and TRBJ2-3): GAGVSQSPRYKVTKRGQDVALRCDPISGHVSLYWYRQALGQGPEFLTYFNYEAQQDKSGLPNDRFSAERPEGSISTLTIQRTEQRDSAMYRCASSLGTSYTDTQYFGPGTRLTVL.

To note about this clone: A read error may produce the germline difference seen at one junction end. The rearrangement links TRBV7-7 to TRBJ2-1; D is ambiguous. This CDR3 is built from 15 residues. Germline V lookup: CDR1 SSHAT, CDR2 FNYEAQ (reference sequence). The CDR3 sequence is CASSPTPTRNDEQFF. CDR3 DNA: TGTGCTAGCAGCCCGACACCCACTCGAAACGATGAGCAGTTCTTC.

The chain uses TRBV19 and TRBJ1-5, with 7 positions matching TRBD1. V dropped 7 bases and J dropped 0; count of bases not matched to a gene: 6. The CDR3 covers 15 residues. Germline-derived CDR1 and CDR2 are LNHDA and SQIVND (reference sequence). The CDR3 sequence is CASKGATYSNQPQHF. CDR3 nucleotide sequence: TGTGCCAGTAAGGGGGCCACCTATAGCAATCAGCCCCAGCATTTT.

J is TRBJ2-3 and V is TRBV11-1; no clear D. The CDR3 length is 16 residues. V was pared by 4 bases and J by 0 bases, with 14 bases between. The germline CDR1 and CDR2 sequences are SGHAT and FQDESV (reference sequence). The CDR3 sequence: CASSSSWGSSTDTQYF. In DNA form, the CDR3 reads TGTGCCAGCAGCTCTTCCTGGGGATCTAGCACAGATACGCAGTATTTT. The full variable domain, its missing parts supplied by reference TRBV11-1 and TRBJ2-3, is EAEVAQSPRYKITEKSQAVAFWCDPISGHATLYWYRQILGQGPELLVQFQDESVVDDSQLPKDRFSAERLKGVDSTLKIQPAELGDSAMYLCASSSSWGSSTDTQYFGPGTRLTVL.

Only one count was recorded for this clone. V usage is TRBV12-1 and J usage is TRBJ2-1. TRBV12-1 is designated a pseudogene. The CDR3 totals 12 residues. CDR3 nucleotide sequence: TGTGCCAGCAGCTCCCGGGGGGACAGGCAGTTCTTC. It translates to CASSSRGDRQFF.

The chain is built from TRBV5-1 and TRBJ2-3; 7 positions agree with TRBD2. Looked up from germline, CDR1 is SGHRS and CDR2 is YFSETQ. Trimming cost V 2 bases and J 5 bases; bases outside gene matches: 5. This CDR3 has 14 amino acids. The CDR3 sequence is CASSLGLVRDTQYF. CDR3 sequence (DNA): TGCGCCAGCAGCTTAGGACTAGTAAGAGATACGCAGTATTTT. Full variable domain (remainder filled in from reference TRBV5-1 and TRBJ2-3): KAGVTQTPRYLIKTRGQQVTLSCSPISGHRSVSWYQQTPGQGLQFLFEYFSETQRNKGNFPGRFSGRQFSNSRSEMNVSTLELGDSALYLCASSLGLVRDTQYFGPGTRLTVL.

The sample holds one count of this clone. The chain has TRBV5-6 and TRBJ1-4; D unclear. The germline V gene has CDR1 SGHDT and CDR2 YYEEEE. V was clipped by 2 bases and J by 2 bases, with 16 bases between them. The length of the CDR3 is 17 residues. The CDR3 nucleotides are TGTGCCAGCAGCTTTTGGGGAAAATTTGGCACTAATGAAAAACTGTTTTTT. It specifies CASSFWGKFGTNEKLFF.

This clone was counted once. The chain couples TRBV27 to TRBJ2-7; the D gene could be TRBD1 or TRBD2 (6 bases each). Germline CDR1 is MNHEY and CDR2 is SMNVEV (reference sequence). The CDR3 spans 12 residues. Deletions cut 3 bases from V and 9 bases from J, with 12 bases between. The CDR3 sequence: CASSFPGAGQYF. DNA of the CDR3: TGTGCCAGCAGTTTTCCGGGGGCAGGGCAGTACTTC.

This chain links TRBV5-4 with TRBJ2-3; possibly TRBD2 for D (6 bases). Per the germline V gene, CDR1 is SGHNT and CDR2 is YYREEE (reference sequence). This CDR3 is built from 15 residues. V was pared by 4 bases and J by 0 bases, with 12 bases between. The CDR3 bases are TGTGCCAGCAGCCGCCCTGGGACTAGCACAGATACGCAGTATTTT. Its protein is CASSRPGTSTDTQYF. Combining the CDR3 with reference TRBV5-4 and TRBJ2-3 gives the whole variable domain ETGVTQSPTHLIKTRGQQVTLRCSSQSGHNTVSWYQQALGQGPQFIFQYYREEENGRGNFPPRFSGLQFPNYSSELNVNALELDDSALYLCASSRPGTSTDTQYFGPGTRLTVL.

The rearrangement uses TRBV4-3 and TRBJ1-2; a weak D match, TRBD1 (5 bases). The germline V and J ends were trimmed by 1 base and 4 bases, with 13 bases remaining between them. The CDR3 loop spans 15 amino acids. CDR1 is LGHNA and CDR2 is YSLEER in the germline V gene. The CDR3 spells CASSQVIGATYGYTF. The CDR3 DNA sequence: TGCGCCAGCAGCCAAGTAATCGGGGCCACCTATGGCTACACCTTC.

This chain connects TRBV7-2 to TRBJ2-1; D remains unclear. Trimming shortened V by 2 bases and J by 7 bases, and 6 bases separated the two germline ends. CDR1 SGHTA and CDR2 FQGNSA come from the germline V gene. The CDR3 runs 12 residues. Written as DNA, the CDR3 is TGTGCCAGCAGCTTACTAGTTAATGAGCAGTTCTTC. Residues: CASSLLVNEQFF.

The rearrangement joins TRBV4-3 to TRBJ2-5, with a tentative D call TRBD1 (6 bases). Trimming shortened V by 4 bases and J by 3 bases, and 18 bases separated the two germline ends. Per germline, CDR1 LGHNA and CDR2 YSLEER. The CDR3 is made up of 16 amino acids. CDR3 sequence reads: CASSLSAGQGKETQYF. CDR3 DNA: TGCGCCAGCAGCCTCAGTGCTGGGCAGGGGAAAGAGACCCAGTACTTC.

Of note for this clone: Additional DNA sequences in this sample encode the identical CDR3. The CDR3 DNA follows: TGTGCCAGCTCACCACAAGGCCGTGGGTATGGCTACACCTTC. This translates into CASSPQGRGYGYTF. This chain joins TRBV18 and TRBJ1-2; D not resolved. V lost 1 base and J 5 bases, leaving 11 bases between the germline ends. CDR1 and CDR2 (germline): KGHSH, LQKENI. CDR3 length: 14 amino acids.